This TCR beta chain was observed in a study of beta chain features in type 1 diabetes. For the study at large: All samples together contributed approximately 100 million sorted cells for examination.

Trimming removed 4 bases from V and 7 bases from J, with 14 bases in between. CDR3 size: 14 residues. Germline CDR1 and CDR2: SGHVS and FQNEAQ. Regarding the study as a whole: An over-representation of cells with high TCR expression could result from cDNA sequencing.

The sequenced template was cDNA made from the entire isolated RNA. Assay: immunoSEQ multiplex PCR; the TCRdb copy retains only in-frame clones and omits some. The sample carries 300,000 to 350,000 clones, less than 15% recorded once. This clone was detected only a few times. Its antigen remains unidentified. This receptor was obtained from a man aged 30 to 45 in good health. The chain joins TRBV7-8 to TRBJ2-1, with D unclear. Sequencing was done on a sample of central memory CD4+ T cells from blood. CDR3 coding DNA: TGTGCCAGCAGCTCAGCCAGAACCCGGAATGAGCAGTTCTTC. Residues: CASSSARTRNEQFF.